Sequencing of this T cell receptor (beta chain) was carried out in a study of T cell responses to AZD1222 COVID-19 vaccine (dated by TCRdb to the early 2020s). In terms of the full investigation: A total of 233 trial participants underwent TCR sequencing, of whom about 200 had received two doses of AZD1222 and around 26 had received two doses of the MenACWY control vaccine. Trial participants were enrolled by age into subgroups of 18-55, 56-69 and 70-plus years, and around 140, 26 and 57 TCR-sequenced participants, respectively, were included in these subgroups. What the work shows at the level of the full study, not this receptor alone: A significant rise in spike-specific TCR breadth and depth was observed after two AZD1222 doses relative to day 0 and relative to MenACWY recipients. Participants were mostly white British, with more females than males. The authors suggested clonal diversity may have been underestimated. CD4 TCRs associated with the vaccine covered the entire spike protein, and the dominant responses were in regions 160-218 and 743-854. Epitopes outside the regions mutated in the B.1.351 and B.1.1.7 variants were reportedly recognized by nearly half of the unique spike-specific TCRs. In the small 56-69-year group, the increase in depth fell short of significance, most likely because of low power. Only six AZD1222 recipients were SARS-CoV-2 seropositive at baseline, limiting conclusions about previously exposed vaccinees. Because no day 14 peak-response samples were available, the repertoires could be characterized only after the peak T cell response.

On this clone: The antigen it binds to is not known. It has no much larger one-base neighbor in the sample; base qualities were not kept.

The CDR3, from cysteine to phenylalanine, totals 12 residues. Of all the DNA, just the CDR3 is kept, 36 bases in frame from base 1. The germline V and J ends show losses of 8 bases and 6 bases respectively, and no gene match explains 6 bases of the junction. Looking up the germline V gene (reference sequence) yields CDR1 MNHEY and CDR2 SMNVEV. The time point label on this specimen signifies: baseline before first vaccination. This specimen's treatment or condition label, interpreted: meningococcal conjugate vaccine given as trial control. Vaccinee samples came from UK trials COV001 and COV002, including a single-blind randomized controlled phase 2/3 trial of AZD1222 (ChAdOx1 nCoV-19) in healthy adults. For TCRbeta chain sequencing, PBMC samples were collected from trial participants at day 0 and at day 28 after the second dose. The CDR3 regions of human TCRbeta chains were subjected to immunosequencing. The authors processed their data as follows. Repertoire TCRs were checked for matches against a reference library of SARS-CoV-2-specific TCRs that had been generated using the MIRA antigen-specificity platform. Breadth was defined as the fraction of unique TCRs that were SARS-CoV-2-associated, and depth was defined as the fraction of total T cells that were SARS-CoV-2-associated. Each spike-specific TCR was assigned to its reactive spike region and to a CD4 or CD8 class using the MIRA data. Log10-transformed breadth and depth values were compared by one-way ANOVA with Sidak's multiple comparisons tests. In its TCRdb copy, this immuneACCESS table keeps in-frame sequences only and misses some clones. Where compared with another copy, unresolved V genes explain less than half of these, and the others have no known cause. V, J and clone size were drawn from that table, and D and trimming were deduced from the DNA. The sample yields approximately 130,000 clones; 75% to 90% were counted once. In total, the top ten clones hold 11% of the sample.

The material was peripheral blood, obtained on day 0 of MenACWY control vaccination. The chain employs TRBV27 and TRBJ1-2; a stretch of 7 junction bases matches TRBD1. The TCR originated in an adult in good health. This receptor carries the CDR3 CASGRQGNGYTF. The sequence in DNA is TGTGCCAGCGGACGACAGGGTAATGGCTACACCTTC.